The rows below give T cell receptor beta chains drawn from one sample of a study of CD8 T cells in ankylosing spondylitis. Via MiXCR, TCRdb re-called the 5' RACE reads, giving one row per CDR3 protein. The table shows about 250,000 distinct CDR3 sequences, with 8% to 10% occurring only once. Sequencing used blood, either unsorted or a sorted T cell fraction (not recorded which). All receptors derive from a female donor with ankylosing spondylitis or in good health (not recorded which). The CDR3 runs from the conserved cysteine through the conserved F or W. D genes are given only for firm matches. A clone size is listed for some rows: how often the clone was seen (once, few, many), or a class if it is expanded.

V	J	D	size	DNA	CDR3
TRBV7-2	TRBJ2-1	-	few	TGTGCCAGCAGCTCCGCGGGACACCTTGAGCAGTTCTTC	CASSSAGHLEQFF
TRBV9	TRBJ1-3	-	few	TGTGCCAGCAGCGCGGGGGGGCAGTTCTCTGGAAACACCATATATTTT	CASSAGGQFSGNTIYF
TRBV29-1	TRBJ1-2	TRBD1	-	TGCAGCGTTGAAGTTATGACAGGGCGCCGGGGCTACACCTTC	CSVEVMTGRRGYTF
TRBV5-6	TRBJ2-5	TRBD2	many	TGTGCCAGCAGCTTGGATCTAGCGGGAGAGACCCAGTACTTC	CASSLDLAGETQYF
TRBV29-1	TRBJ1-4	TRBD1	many	TGCAGCACCCGGACAGGACCGAATGAAAAACTGTTTTTT	CSTRTGPNEKLFF
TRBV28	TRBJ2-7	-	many	TGTGCCAGCAGCCGTTGGGACCGCCCCAACGAGCAGTACTTC	CASSRWDRPNEQYF
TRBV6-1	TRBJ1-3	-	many	-	CASTSGISGNTIYF
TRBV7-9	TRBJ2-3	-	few	TGTGCCAGCAACCGGGCCTTCCTGACTCGCACAGATACGCAGTATTTT	CASNRAFLTRTDTQYF
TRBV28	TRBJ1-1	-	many	TGTGCCAGCAGTTCCCCCCGCGAGGGGCGAATGGACACTGAAGCTTTCTTT	CASSSPREGRMDTEAFF
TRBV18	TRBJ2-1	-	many	TGTGCCAGCTCAAACAGGGACTCCTACAATGAGCAGTTCTTC	CASSNRDSYNEQFF
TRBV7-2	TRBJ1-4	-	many	TGTGCCAGCAGCTTCGGTGGCAGAGAAAAACTGTTTTTT	CASSFGGREKLFF
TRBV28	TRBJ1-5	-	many	TGTGCCAGCAGCTCCCAGGCGGGGACTCAGCCCCAGCATTTT	CASSSQAGTQPQHF
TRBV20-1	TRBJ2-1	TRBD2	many	TGCAGTGCTAGAGGTTCAGCGGGAGGCTACAATGAGCAGTTCTTC	CSARGSAGGYNEQFF
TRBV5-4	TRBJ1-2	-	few	TGTGCCAGCAGCTTGTTCGAACGGCCAAAGACCTTC	CASSLFERPKTF
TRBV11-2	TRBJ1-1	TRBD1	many	TGTGCCAGCAGCTTAGCAGGGGGCACTGAAGCTTTCTTT	CASSLAGGTEAFF
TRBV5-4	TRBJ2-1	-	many	TGTGCCAGCAGCCCTTACCCTAATGAGCAGTTCTTC	CASSPYPNEQFF
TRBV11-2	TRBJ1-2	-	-	TGTGCCAGCAGCTTAGAGGTTGGACAGCCGGGACTCTATGGCTACACCTTC	CASSLEVGQPGLYGYTF
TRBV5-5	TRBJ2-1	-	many	TGTGCCAGCAGCTTGAGTTCGAACAATGAGCAGTTCTTC	CASSLSSNNEQFF
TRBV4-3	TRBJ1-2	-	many	TGCGCCAGCAGCCCCAATGGTAGGGCCTATGGCTACACCTTC	CASSPNGRAYGYTF
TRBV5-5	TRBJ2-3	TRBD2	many	TGTGCCAGCAGCTCCGAACTAGCGGGAAAAGGAAATACGCAGTATTTT	CASSSELAGKGNTQYF
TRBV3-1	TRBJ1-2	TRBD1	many	TGTGCCAGCAGCCAAGTACGGGACAGACATGGCTACACCTTC	CASSQVRDRHGYTF
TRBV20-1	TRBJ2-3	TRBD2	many	TGCAGTCCTATGGGGCTAGCGGGAGATAGGAGCGCAGATACGCAGTATTTT	CSPMGLAGDRSADTQYF
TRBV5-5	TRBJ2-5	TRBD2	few	TGTGCCAGCAGCCCTCCGGGACTATCCCGAGAGACCCAGTACTTC	CASSPPGLSRETQYF
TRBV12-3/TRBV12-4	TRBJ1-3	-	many	TGTGCCAGCAGCCGAGACCGGGCACTAAACACCATATATTTT	CASSRDRALNTIYF
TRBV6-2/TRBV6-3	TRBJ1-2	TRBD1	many	TGTGCCAGCAGCCGGAACAGGGGAAATGTCGATGGCTACACCTTC	CASSRNRGNVDGYTF
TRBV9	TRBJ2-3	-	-	TGTGCCAGCAGCGCAGGGGAAGATACGCAGTATTTT	CASSAGEDTQYF
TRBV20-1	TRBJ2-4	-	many	TGCAGTGCTAGCGGGCCCTTGAACATTCAGTACTTC	CSASGPLNIQYF